Below are 13 T cell receptor beta chains sequenced from a single sample in a study of control samples from healthy donors and cancer patients. This table comes from immunoSEQ multiplex PCR, and its TCRdb copy is limited to in-frame clones, with some not included. This table holds roughly 100,000 clones, around 82% found once. Sequenced material: blood. Source of these receptors: a woman aged 45-60 years in good health.

The chain recombines TRBV5-4 with TRBJ1-6; perhaps TRBD1 as D (6 bases). The CDR3 runs 14 residues. CDR1 and CDR2 from the germline V gene are SGHNT and YYREEE (reference sequence). Trimming took off 0 bases at V and 5 bases at J, with 6 bases between the two ends. CDR3 DNA sequence: TGTGCCAGCAGCTTGGACAGGGATAATTCACCCCTCCACTTT. Protein sequence: CASSLDRDNSPLHF.

This clone appeared once. The J gene is TRBJ1-2, the V gene TRBV7-2; D unresolved. From germline, CDR1 is SGHTA and CDR2 FQGNSA. The CDR3 runs to 13 residues. V shed 4 bases and J shed 8 bases, with 14 bases lying between them. The CDR3 sequence is CASSSQVQPGYTF. The CDR3, as DNA: TGTGCCAGCAGCTCCCAGGTGCAGCCAGGCTACACCTTC.

The chain employs TRBV5-4 and TRBJ2-2; D is undetermined. This CDR3 spans 13 amino acids. CDR1 SGHNT and CDR2 YYREEE come from the germline V gene (reference sequence). The V and J ends lost 3 bases and 3 bases respectively, with 6 bases between them. The CDR3 region is CASSSAYTGELFF. CDR3 nucleotides: TGTGCCAGCAGCTCGGCTTACACCGGGGAGCTGTTTTTT. Using reference TRBV5-4 and TRBJ2-2 for the parts outside the CDR3, the full variable domain is ETGVTQSPTHLIKTRGQQVTLRCSSQSGHNTVSWYQQALGQGPQFIFQYYREEENGRGNFPPRFSGLQFPNYSSELNVNALELDDSALYLCASSSAYTGELFFGEGSRLTVL.

The gene calls are TRBV9 and TRBJ1-2; D may be TRBD1 (5 bases). The CDR3 covers 14 residues. V dropped 3 bases and J dropped 4 bases, with 13 bases sitting between them. CDR1 and CDR2 from the germline V gene are SGDLS and YYNGEE. The chain's CDR3 is CASSDGDGFYGYTF. The CDR3 nucleotides read TGTGCCAGCAGCGACGGGGACGGGTTCTATGGCTACACCTTC.

The V gene is TRBV24-1, the J gene TRBJ2-5; no definite D call. The CDR3 extends over 11 amino acids. Germline CDR1 reads KGHDR; CDR2 reads SFDVKD. Trimming left V 4 bases short and J 5 bases short, with 4 bases between. The CDR3 reads CATSELETQYF. The CDR3 DNA reads as TGTGCCACCAGTGAATTGGAGACCCAGTACTTC.

This sequence joins TRBV18 and TRBJ1-6; the D gene is possibly TRBD1 (6 bases). The CDR3 is 19 residues long. Between the trimmed V and J ends, which lost 1 base and 7 bases, there was a span of 23 bases. Per germline, CDR1 KGHSH and CDR2 LQKENI. CDR3 in amino acids: CASSPLPIPIQGSNSPLHF. CDR3 in DNA: TGTGCCAGCTCACCACTACCAATCCCGATACAGGGTTCCAATTCACCCCTCCACTTT.

The chain recombines TRBV9 with TRBJ1-5; TRBD1 matches at 7 bases. Trimming took 2 bases from V and 7 from J; bases not matched to a gene: 9. The CDR3 sequence is 15 residues long. Germline lookup yields CDR1 SGDLS and CDR2 YYNGEE. CDR3 sequence: CASSVDREWGQPQHF. DNA of the CDR3: TGTGCCAGCAGCGTCGACAGGGAGTGGGGCCAGCCCCAGCATTTT.

This sequence joins TRBV12-3 or TRBV12-4 and TRBJ1-4; D is possibly TRBD1 (6 bases). V shed 9 bases and J shed 5 bases, with 13 bases lying between them. The CDR3 spans 13 residues. The CDR3 sequence is CASTDRLNEKLFF. CDR3 nucleotides: TGTGCCAGTACAGACAGGCTAAATGAAAAACTGTTTTTT.

This chain connects TRBV19 to TRBJ1-3; TRBD1 matches at 8 bases. Germline V lookup: CDR1 LNHDA, CDR2 SQIVND (reference sequence). V shed 5 bases, J shed 2 bases, and the junction held 2 bases outside the gene matches. The CDR3 consists of 14 residues. This chain's CDR3 is CASSRQGTGNTIYF. DNA for the CDR3: TGTGCCAGTAGTCGACAGGGGACTGGAAACACCATATATTTT.

V and J are TRBV6-2 or TRBV6-3 and TRBJ1-2; tentative D call: TRBD1 (6 bases). V lost 2 bases, J lost 4 bases, and 14 bases lay in between. The CDR3 spans 15 residues. CDR1 and CDR2 from the germline V gene are MNHEY and SVGEGT. Written as DNA, the CDR3 is TGTGCCAGCAGTTACCCGGCAGGGGCGGTCTATGGCTACACCTTC. The encoded protein is CASSYPAGAVYGYTF.

The chain is built from TRBV3-1 (or the pseudogene TRBV3-2) and TRBJ2-3; 7 positions agree with TRBD2. The CDR3 length is 14 residues. V trimming: 0 bases; J trimming: 4 bases; junction bases outside the gene matches: 1. Germline V gives CDR1 LGHDT, CDR2 YNNKEL (reference sequence). The CDR3 DNA reads TGTGCCAGCAGCCAAGATGCGGGAGCAGATACGCAGTATTTT. The encoded protein is CASSQDAGADTQYF.

The rearrangement joins TRBV7-6 to TRBJ2-1; D remains unclear. This CDR3 region has 15 residues. V lost 5 bases and J 4 bases, leaving 15 bases between the germline ends. Germline V CDR1 and CDR2: SGHVS, FNYEAQ. In DNA, the CDR3 is TGTGCCAGCAGCCAAATTCGTCAAGCGTACAATGAGCAGTTCTTC. It encodes CASSQIRQAYNEQFF. Using reference TRBV7-6 and TRBJ2-1 for the parts outside the CDR3, the full variable domain is GAGVSQSPRYKVTKRGQDVALRCDPISGHVSLYWYRQALGQGPEFLTYFNYEAQQDKSGLPNDRFSAERPEGSISTLTIQRTEQRDSAMYRCASSQIRQAYNEQFFGPGTRLTVL.

This clone appeared a few times. The rearrangement joins TRBV4-3 to TRBJ1-1; D perhaps matches TRBD1 (6 bases). The CDR3 covers 13 residues. Germline V gene lookup returns CDR1 LGHNA and CDR2 YSLEER. V was clipped by 0 bases and J by 5 bases, with 7 bases between them. The CDR3 is CASSQDRGTEAFF. The CDR3 coding sequence is TGCGCCAGCAGCCAAGATAGGGGGACTGAAGCTTTCTTT.